A single sample is the source of the 22 T cell receptor beta chains below, sequenced in a study of blood T cell repertoires in COVID-19 (dated by TCRdb to 2020 to 2022). Libraries were prepared through the immunoSEQ multiplex PCR assay. TCRdb re-hosts the immuneACCESS table, in-frame sequences only. Its copies lack some clones; in the studies checked, an unresolved V gene accounts for under half of them, and the cause for the rest is not known. The sample includes 150,000 to 200,000 clones, with roughly nine tenths observed a single time. The ten most abundant clones make up around 6.5% of the sample. Input material: PBMCs or T cells enriched from blood (not recorded which). The origin of the receptors is a woman between 50 and 59 years old who had recovered from COVID-19.

This clone came up once. The J gene is TRBJ1-3, the V gene TRBV3-1 (or the pseudogene TRBV3-2), with 7 bases that match TRBD1. Germline trimming cut 4 bases from V and 5 bases from J; bases unmatched to any gene: 11. Germline values: CDR1 LGHDT, CDR2 YNNKEL (reference sequence). CDR3 length equals 16 residues. In DNA, the CDR3 is TGTGCCAGCAGCCCTTTTGACAGGGTTAACAGAAACACCATATATTTT. Translation: CASSPFDRVNRNTIYF.

V is TRBV7-9 and J is TRBJ2-2; maybe TRBD2 (6 bases). V was trimmed by 3 bases and J by 8 bases, leaving 10 bases between them. The CDR3 length is 13 residues. Germline-derived CDR1 and CDR2 are SEHNR and FQNEAQ (reference sequence). CDR3 DNA: TGTGCCAGCAGCTTGCTCGGGAGAGGGGAGCTGTTTTTT. Translated, it gives CASSLLGRGELFF.

This chain links TRBV27 with TRBJ1-2; the D gene is possibly TRBD1 (5 bases). The V and J ends lost 5 bases and 4 bases respectively, with 11 bases between them. The CDR3 spans 13 residues. The germline V gene encodes CDR1 MNHEY and CDR2 SMNVEV (reference sequence). The CDR3 region is CASSTYTGYGYTF. CDR3 sequence (DNA): TGTGCCAGCAGTACCTACACAGGCTATGGCTACACCTTC.

In DNA form, the CDR3 reads TGTGCCAGCAGTTTGGTCGGGTACGAGCAGTACTTC. Amino acid sequence: CASSLVGYEQYF. The genes are TRBV28 and TRBJ2-7; D is unresolved. V lost 3 bases to trimming and J lost 4 bases, with 7 bases between them. This CDR3 is 12 amino acids long. From germline, CDR1 is MDHEN and CDR2 SYDVKM.

V usage is TRBV27 and J usage is TRBJ1-2; 9 positions match TRBD1. Germline-derived CDR1 and CDR2 are MNHEY and SMNVEV (reference sequence). This CDR3 has 13 amino acids. Unmatched junction bases numbered 4, after V lost 5 bases and J lost 6 bases. The chain's CDR3 is CASSDRGTDGYTF. The DNA of the CDR3 is TGTGCCAGCAGTGACAGGGGGACGGATGGCTACACCTTC.

The chain links TRBV24-1 to TRBJ2-1; D may be TRBD2 (6 bases). The V end lost 5 bases, the J end lost 1 base, and 11 bases lay between the germline ends. Germline V gives CDR1 KGHDR, CDR2 SFDVKD. The CDR3 covers 15 residues. CDR3 loop: CATSVGSGSYNEQFF. CDR3 DNA sequence: TGTGCCACCAGTGTGGGTAGCGGATCCTACAATGAGCAGTTCTTC.

This chain joins TRBV28 and TRBJ2-6; 11 bases match TRBD2. The germline V gene encodes CDR1 MDHEN and CDR2 SYDVKM. The junction had 5 bases not matched to a gene; V was cut back by 6 bases and J by 1 base. The CDR3 is 17 amino acids. CDR3 sequence: CASSWGTSGSGANVLTF. The CDR3 DNA follows: TGTGCCAGCAGCTGGGGGACTAGCGGATCTGGGGCCAACGTCCTGACTTTC.

This sequence joins TRBV9 and TRBJ1-5; 11 bases are a match to TRBD1. Germline V lookup: CDR1 SGDLS, CDR2 YYNGEE. Germline trimming cut 4 bases from V and 6 bases from J; bases unmatched to any gene: 3. The CDR3 sequence is 14 residues long. The CDR3 reads CASSRTGGGQPQHF. The CDR3 DNA follows: TGTGCCAGCAGCCGGACAGGGGGCGGTCAGCCCCAGCATTTT. Supplemented by reference TRBV9 and TRBJ1-5, the full variable domain reads DSGVTQTPKHLITATGQRVTLRCSPRSGDLSVYWYQQSLDQGLQFLIQYYNGEERAKGNILERFSAQQFPDLHSELNLSSLELGDSALYFCASSRTGGGQPQHFGDGTRLSIL.

The CDR3 DNA reads TGTGCCAGCAGCTATATAGGACAGTTGCGCAATCAGCCCCAGCATTTT. It codes for CASSYIGQLRNQPQHF. The genes are TRBV7-2 and TRBJ1-5; D might be TRBD1 (6 bases). This CDR3 comprises 16 residues. Germline V CDR1 and CDR2: SGHTA, FQGNSA. V was cut by 4 bases and J by 2 bases, with 15 bases left in between.

In DNA form, the CDR3 reads TGTGCCAGTAGTACCTCCCCGACAGGGTACTACGAGCAGTACTTC. Amino acid sequence: CASSTSPTGYYEQYF. The chain has TRBV19 and TRBJ2-7; 7 bases line up with TRBD1. Germline-derived CDR1 and CDR2 are LNHDA and SQIVND (reference sequence). The CDR3 is 15 residues long. V was pared by 4 bases and J by 3 bases, with 9 bases of the junction left unmatched.

This clone was detected ten times or more. The chain is built from TRBV5-4 and TRBJ1-1; the match to TRBD1 covers 7 bases. CDR3 size: 14 residues. CDR1 SGHNT and CDR2 YYREEE come from the germline V gene (reference sequence). V dropped 2 bases and J dropped 4; count of bases not matched to a gene: 5. CDR3 protein: CASSFIDRATEAFF. The CDR3 DNA is TGTGCCAGCAGCTTCATCGACAGGGCCACTGAAGCTTTCTTT.

The chain is built from TRBV5-4 and TRBJ2-5, with TRBD2 matching 14 bases. V gave up 4 bases and J gave up 0 bases; unmatched junction bases: 8. The CDR3 loop spans 18 amino acids. The germline gives CDR1 SGHNT, CDR2 YYREEE (reference sequence). The CDR3 bases are TGTGCCAGCAGCCTACCGGGACTAGCGGGAGTACACCAAGAGACCCAGTACTTC. Residues: CASSLPGLAGVHQETQYF.

The table lists this clone with a few counts. The V and J genes are TRBV7-2 and TRBJ2-7, with 9 bases lining up with TRBD2. The germline gives CDR1 SGHTA, CDR2 FQGNSA. V dropped 2 bases and J dropped 7; count of bases not matched to a gene: 3. The CDR3 is 13 residues long. CDR3 loop: CASSLMREGEQYF. The DNA for the CDR3 is TGTGCCAGCAGCTTAATGCGGGAGGGGGAGCAGTACTTC.

Worth noting for this clone: A read error may produce the germline difference seen at one junction end. The chain uses TRBV6-5 and TRBJ2-3; the match to TRBD2 covers 14 bases. This CDR3 comprises 14 residues. CDR1 and CDR2 (germline): MNHEY, SVGAGI. CDR3 residues: CASSRTRTSGRSNF. DNA for the CDR3: TGTGCCAGCAGTCGAACCCGGACTAGCGGGAGGAGCAATTTT.

CDR3 coding DNA: TGTGCCAGCAGCTACAGTTTGGGACAGGGGAACACTGAAGCTTTCTTT. It specifies CASSYSLGQGNTEAFF. V and J are TRBV5-4 and TRBJ1-1; TRBD1 aligns across 9 bases. The J segment lost 1 base and the V segment lost 3 bases, leaving 7 bases of the junction unmatched. CDR1 SGHNT and CDR2 YYREEE come from the germline V gene (reference sequence). CDR3 length equals 16 residues.

The V gene is TRBV11-3, the J gene TRBJ2-1, with D tentatively TRBD1 (6 bases). The CDR3 length is 14 residues. Germline CDR1 SGHNT, CDR2 YENEEA. With 5 bases removed from V and 10 bases from J, the gap between germline ends came to 18 bases. The CDR3 protein is CASSPTQGGEEQFF. For the CDR3, the DNA is TGTGCCAGCAGCCCCACCCAAGGGGGAGAAGAGCAGTTCTTC.

The chain carries TRBV7-8 and TRBJ1-1, with D possibly matching TRBD1 (6 bases). V dropped 5 bases and J dropped 5 bases, with 18 bases sitting between them. Looked up from germline, CDR1 is SGHVS and CDR2 is FQNEAQ. The CDR3 runs 15 residues. CDR3 coding DNA: TGTGCCAGCAGCGACCACAGGGTCCCCGGGACTGAAGCTTTCTTT. Translation gives CASSDHRVPGTEAFF.

The chain uses TRBV6-1 and TRBJ1-6; no reliable D call. The V end lost 3 bases, the J end lost 5 bases, and 14 bases lay between the germline ends. Germline V gene lookup returns CDR1 MNHNS and CDR2 SASEGT. The CDR3 contains 16 residues. The DNA of the CDR3 is TGTGCCAGCAGTGAGGATTGGAGGAGGAATAATTCACCCCTCCACTTT. Protein: CASSEDWRRNNSPLHF.

Only a few counts were recorded for this clone. The gene calls are TRBV5-8 and TRBJ2-3, with 8 bases that match TRBD1. Trimming cost V 4 bases and J 4 bases; bases outside gene matches: 11. The CDR3 is 16 amino acids. Germline V gives CDR1 SGHTS, CDR2 YDEGEE. In DNA form, the CDR3 reads TGTGCCAGCAGCCTCGGCCAGGGGGCTCTTGCAGATACGCAGTATTTT. Amino acids: CASSLGQGALADTQYF.

V usage is TRBV29-1 and J usage is TRBJ1-2, with TRBD1 matching over 11 bases. V dropped 5 bases and J dropped 7; count of bases not matched to a gene: 3. The CDR3 has 12 amino acids. Germline CDR1 is SQVTM and CDR2 is ANQGSEA. CDR3 loop: CSVSGTGGGYTF. In DNA, the CDR3 is TGCAGCGTTTCTGGGACAGGGGGTGGCTACACCTTC.

The chain couples TRBV18 to TRBJ2-2, with 9 bases that match TRBD2. The CDR3 extends over 16 amino acids. Germline CDR1 KGHSH, CDR2 LQKENI. J was trimmed by 6 bases and V by 6 bases; bases with no gene match: 11. The CDR3 nucleotides read TGTGCCAGCTCGCCCTTAGCGGGAGCCCCGCCCGGGGAGCTGTTTTTT. It encodes CASSPLAGAPPGELFF.

The V call is TRBV6-5, the J call TRBJ1-5; D is possibly TRBD1 (5 bases). V was cut by 6 bases and J by 2 bases, with 8 bases left in between. This CDR3 is 13 amino acids long. CDR1 and CDR2 from the germline V gene are MNHEY and SVGAGI. The CDR3 sequence is CASSQQGNQPQHF. The CDR3 region has the DNA TGTGCCAGCAGCCAACAGGGCAATCAGCCCCAGCATTTT.